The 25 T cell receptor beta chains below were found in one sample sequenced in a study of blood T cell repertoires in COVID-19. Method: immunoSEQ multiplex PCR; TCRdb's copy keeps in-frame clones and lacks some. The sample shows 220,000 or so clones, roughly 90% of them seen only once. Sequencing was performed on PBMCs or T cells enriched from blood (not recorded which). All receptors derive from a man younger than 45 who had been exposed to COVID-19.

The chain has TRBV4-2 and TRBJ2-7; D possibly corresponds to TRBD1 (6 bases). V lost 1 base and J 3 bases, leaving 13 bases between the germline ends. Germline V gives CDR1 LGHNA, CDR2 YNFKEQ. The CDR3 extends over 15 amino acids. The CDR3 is CASSQGSGEDYEQYF. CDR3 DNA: TGTGCCAGCAGCCAAGGGTCAGGGGAAGACTACGAGCAGTACTTC.

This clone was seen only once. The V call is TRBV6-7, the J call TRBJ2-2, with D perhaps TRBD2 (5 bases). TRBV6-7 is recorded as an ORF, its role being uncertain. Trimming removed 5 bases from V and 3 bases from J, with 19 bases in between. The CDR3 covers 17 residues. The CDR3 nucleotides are TGTGCCAGCAGTAAGGACTCTTACTTCGGTCACACCGGGGAGCTGTTTTTT. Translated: CASSKDSYFGHTGELFF.

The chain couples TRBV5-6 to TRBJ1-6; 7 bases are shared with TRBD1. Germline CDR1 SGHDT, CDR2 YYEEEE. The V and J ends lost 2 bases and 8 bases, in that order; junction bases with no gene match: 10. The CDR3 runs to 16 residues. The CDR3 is CASSLSGQRPDSPLHF. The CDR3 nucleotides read TGTGCCAGCAGCTTATCGGGACAGCGTCCCGATTCACCCCTCCACTTT. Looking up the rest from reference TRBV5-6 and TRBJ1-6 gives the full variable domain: DAGVTQSPTHLIKTRGQQVTLRCSPKSGHDTVSWYQQALGQGPQFIFQYYEEEERQRGNFPDRFSGHQFPNYSSELNVNALLLGDSALYLCASSLSGQRPDSPLHFGNGTRLTVT.

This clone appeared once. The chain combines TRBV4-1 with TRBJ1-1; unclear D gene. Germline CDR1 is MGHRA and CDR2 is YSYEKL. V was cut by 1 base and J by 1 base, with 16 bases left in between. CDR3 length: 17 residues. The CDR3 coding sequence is TGCGCCAGCAGCCAAGTAGCAACAATCGCCCCGAACACTGAAGCTTTCTTT. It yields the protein CASSQVATIAPNTEAFF.

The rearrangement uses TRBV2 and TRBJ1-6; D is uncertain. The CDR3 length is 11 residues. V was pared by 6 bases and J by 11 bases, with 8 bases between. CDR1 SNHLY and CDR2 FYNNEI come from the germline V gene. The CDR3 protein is CASSQRTPLHF. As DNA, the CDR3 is TGTGCCAGCAGCCAGAGGACACCCCTCCACTTT.

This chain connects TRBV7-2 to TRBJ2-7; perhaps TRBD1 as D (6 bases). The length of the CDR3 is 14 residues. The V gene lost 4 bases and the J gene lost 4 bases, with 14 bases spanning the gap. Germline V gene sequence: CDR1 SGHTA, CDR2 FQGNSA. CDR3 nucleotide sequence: TGTGCCAGCAGCTCCAAGGGGGTGGGGTACGAGCAGTACTTC. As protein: CASSSKGVGYEQYF.

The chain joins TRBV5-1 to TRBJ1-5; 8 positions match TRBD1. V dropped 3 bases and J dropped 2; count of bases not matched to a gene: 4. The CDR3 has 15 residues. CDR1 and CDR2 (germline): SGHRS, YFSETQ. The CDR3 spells CASSSGQDGNQPQHF. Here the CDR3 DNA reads TGCGCCAGCAGCTCGGGACAGGATGGCAATCAGCCCCAGCATTTT.

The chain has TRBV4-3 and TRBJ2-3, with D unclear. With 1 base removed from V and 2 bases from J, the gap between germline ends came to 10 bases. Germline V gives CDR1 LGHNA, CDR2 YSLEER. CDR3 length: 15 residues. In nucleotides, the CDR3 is TGCGCCAGCAGCCAAGGCGGTGGCGACACAGATACGCAGTATTTT. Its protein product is CASSQGGGDTDTQYF.

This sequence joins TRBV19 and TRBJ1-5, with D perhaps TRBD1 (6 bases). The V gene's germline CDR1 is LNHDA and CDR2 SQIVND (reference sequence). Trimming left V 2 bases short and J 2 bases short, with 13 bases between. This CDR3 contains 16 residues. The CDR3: CASSIRGGQGNQPQHF. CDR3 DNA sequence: TGTGCCAGTAGTATACGGGGGGGCCAAGGCAATCAGCCCCAGCATTTT.

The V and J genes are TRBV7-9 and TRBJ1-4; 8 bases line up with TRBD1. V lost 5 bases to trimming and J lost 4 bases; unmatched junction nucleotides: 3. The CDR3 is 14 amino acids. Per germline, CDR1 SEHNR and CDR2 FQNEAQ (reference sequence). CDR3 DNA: TGTGCCAGCAGCCCGACAGGGGATAATGAAAAACTGTTTTTT. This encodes CASSPTGDNEKLFF.

The CDR3 sequence is CASTPRPGGYTF. The CDR3, as DNA: TGTGCCAGCACCCCACGGCCGGGTGGCTACACCTTC. V and J are TRBV2 and TRBJ1-2; the D is unclear. Germline V gene sequence: CDR1 SNHLY, CDR2 FYNNEI. Trimming removed 7 bases from V and 7 bases from J, with 13 bases in between. The CDR3 is made up of 12 amino acids. Drawing the rest from reference TRBV2 and TRBJ1-2, the complete variable domain is EPEVTQTPSHQVTQMGQEVILRCVPISNHLYFYWYRQILGQKVEFLVSFYNNEISEKSEIFDDQFSVERPDGSNFTLKIRSTKLEDSAMYFCASTPRPGGYTFGSGTRLTVV.

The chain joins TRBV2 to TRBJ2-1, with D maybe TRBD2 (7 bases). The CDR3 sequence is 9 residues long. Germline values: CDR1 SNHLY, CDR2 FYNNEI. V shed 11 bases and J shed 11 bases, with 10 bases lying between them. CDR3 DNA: TGTGCCTGGGGGGGGCAGCAGTTCTTC. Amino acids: CAWGGQQFF.

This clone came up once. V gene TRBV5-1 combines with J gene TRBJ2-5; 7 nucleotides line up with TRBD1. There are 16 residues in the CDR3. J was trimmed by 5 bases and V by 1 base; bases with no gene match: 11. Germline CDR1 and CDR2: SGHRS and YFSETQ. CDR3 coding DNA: TGCGCCAGCAGCTTGACAGGGGAATTTAGGGGGGAGACCCAGTACTTC. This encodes CASSLTGEFRGETQYF.

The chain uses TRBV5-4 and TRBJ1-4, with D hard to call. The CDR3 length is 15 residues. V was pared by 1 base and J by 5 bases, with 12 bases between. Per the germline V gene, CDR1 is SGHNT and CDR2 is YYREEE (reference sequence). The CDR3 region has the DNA TGTGCCAGCAGCTTGACTGAACCGAAGAATGAAAAACTGTTTTTT. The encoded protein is CASSLTEPKNEKLFF.

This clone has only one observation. The CDR3 DNA reads TGTGCCAGTAGCACCGCCCCGACAGACCACGAGCAGTACTTC. Amino acid sequence: CASSTAPTDHEQYF. This chain uses TRBV19 with TRBJ2-7; possible D gene TRBD1, 5 bases. Trimming took 6 bases from V and 5 from J, leaving 17 bases between them. The CDR3 runs 14 residues. The germline V gene has CDR1 LNHDA and CDR2 SQIVND (reference sequence).

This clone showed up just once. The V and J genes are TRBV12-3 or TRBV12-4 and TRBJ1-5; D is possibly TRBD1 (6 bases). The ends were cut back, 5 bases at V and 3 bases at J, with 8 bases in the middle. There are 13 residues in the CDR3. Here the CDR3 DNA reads TGTGCCAGCAGTGACAGGACCAATCAGCCCCAGCATTTT. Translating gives CASSDRTNQPQHF.

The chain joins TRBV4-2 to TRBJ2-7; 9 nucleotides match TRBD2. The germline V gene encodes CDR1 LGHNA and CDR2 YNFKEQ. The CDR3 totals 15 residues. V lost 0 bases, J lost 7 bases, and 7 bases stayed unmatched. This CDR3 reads CASSQDERGGGEQYF. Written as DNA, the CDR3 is TGTGCCAGCAGCCAAGATGAGCGCGGGGGGGGAGAGCAGTACTTC.

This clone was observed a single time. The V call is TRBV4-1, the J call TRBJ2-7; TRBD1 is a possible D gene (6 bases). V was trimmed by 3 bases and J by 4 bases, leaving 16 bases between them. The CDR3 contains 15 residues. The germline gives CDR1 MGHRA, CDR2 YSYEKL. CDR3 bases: TGCGCCAGCAGCCAGCTTCGACAGGCTGGATACGAGCAGTACTTC. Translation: CASSQLRQAGYEQYF.

The CDR3 DNA reads TGCGCCAGCAGCTTGGACCCAGGAGGCTCTGGAAACACCATATATTTT. Protein sequence: CASSLDPGGSGNTIYF. The chain uses TRBV5-1 and TRBJ1-3; D not resolved. Trimming cost V 0 bases and J 0 bases, with 10 bases left between them. CDR1 SGHRS and CDR2 YFSETQ come from the germline V gene. The CDR3 is made up of 16 amino acids.

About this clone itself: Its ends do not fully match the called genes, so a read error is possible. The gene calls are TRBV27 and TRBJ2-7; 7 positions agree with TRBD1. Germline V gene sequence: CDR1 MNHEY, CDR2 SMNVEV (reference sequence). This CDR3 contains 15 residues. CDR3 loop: CAGSLWGQSTYEQYF. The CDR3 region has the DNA TGTGCCGGCAGTTTATGGGGACAGAGTACCTACGAGCAGTACTTC.

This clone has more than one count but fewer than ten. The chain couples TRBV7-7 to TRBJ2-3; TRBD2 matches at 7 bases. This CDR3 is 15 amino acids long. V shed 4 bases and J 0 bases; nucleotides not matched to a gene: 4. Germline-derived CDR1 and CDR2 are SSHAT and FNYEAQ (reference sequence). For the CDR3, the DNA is TGTGCCAGCAGCTCAGGGCGGGGGAGCACAGATACGCAGTATTTT. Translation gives CASSSGRGSTDTQYF.

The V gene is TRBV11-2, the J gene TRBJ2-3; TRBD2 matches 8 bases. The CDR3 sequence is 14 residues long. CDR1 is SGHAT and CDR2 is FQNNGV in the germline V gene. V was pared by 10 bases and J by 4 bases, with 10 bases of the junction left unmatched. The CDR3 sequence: CATGLRGGADTQYF. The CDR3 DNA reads TGTGCCACAGGTTTACGGGGGGGCGCAGATACGCAGTATTTT.

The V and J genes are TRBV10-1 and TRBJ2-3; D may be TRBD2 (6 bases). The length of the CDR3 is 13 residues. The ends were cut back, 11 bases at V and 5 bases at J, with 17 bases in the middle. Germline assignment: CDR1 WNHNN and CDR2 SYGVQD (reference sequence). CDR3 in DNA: TGCGCCCCACCGGGACTTCCTATAGATACGCAGTATTTT. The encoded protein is CAPPGLPIDTQYF.

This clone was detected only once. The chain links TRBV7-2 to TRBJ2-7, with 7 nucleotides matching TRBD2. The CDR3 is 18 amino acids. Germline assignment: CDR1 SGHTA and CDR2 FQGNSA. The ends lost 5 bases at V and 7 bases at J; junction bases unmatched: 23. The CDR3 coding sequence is TGTGCCAGCAGCCTACCCTCTCGAGGAGGGACTAACCCATGGGAGCAGTACTTC. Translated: CASSLPSRGGTNPWEQYF.

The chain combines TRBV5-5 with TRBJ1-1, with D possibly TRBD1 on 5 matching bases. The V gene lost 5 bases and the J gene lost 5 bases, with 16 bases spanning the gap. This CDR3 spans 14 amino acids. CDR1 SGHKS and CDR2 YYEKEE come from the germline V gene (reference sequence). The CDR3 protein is CASSGASGRTEAFF. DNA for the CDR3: TGTGCCAGCAGTGGGGCCTCGGGGAGGACTGAAGCTTTCTTT.